Presented here are 10 T cell receptor beta chains from one specimen sequenced in a study of CD8+ T cells in alopecia areata. Indicated treatment: oral pan-JAK inhibitor, 5-10 mg twice daily. The sequencing template was cDNA reverse transcribed from extracted RNA. The data were produced by immunoSEQ multiplex PCR, yet TCRdb's version contains in-frame clones alone and is incomplete. This table has some 110,000 clones, about 61% appearing once. The input for sequencing was CD8+ T cells sorted from blood, taken at week 4, from a patient treated with tofacitinib. All receptors derive from a human donor with alopecia areata.

V is TRBV4-3 and J is TRBJ2-7; TRBD2 matches at 9 bases. Germline CDR1 LGHNA, CDR2 YSLEER. The CDR3 covers 17 residues. V shed 0 bases, J shed 5 bases, and the junction held 11 bases outside the gene matches. Here the CDR3 reads CASSQDLPSGGRNEQYF. The CDR3 bases are TGCGCCAGCAGCCAAGATTTGCCGAGCGGGGGGCGGAACGAGCAGTACTTC.

The V call is TRBV27, the J call TRBJ2-5; 7 positions agree with TRBD1. Germline CDR1 MNHEY, CDR2 SMNVEV (reference sequence). The V gene end was trimmed by 2 bases and the J gene end by 4 bases; junction bases not matched to a gene: 4. This CDR3 spans 14 amino acids. The CDR3 nucleotides are TGTGCCAGCAGTTTAGTAGGGGGCGCAGAGACCCAGTACTTC. Its protein is CASSLVGGAETQYF.

The rearrangement uses TRBV7-9 and TRBJ1-2, with TRBD1 matching 9 bases. The CDR3 is 14 residues long. From germline, CDR1 is SEHNR and CDR2 FQNEAQ (reference sequence). With 3 bases clipped from V and 6 bases from J, the junction kept 5 bases outside the gene matches. The CDR3 spells CASSFTGTGNGYTF. The CDR3 DNA is TGTGCCAGCAGCTTTACCGGGACAGGGAATGGCTACACCTTC.

The chain employs TRBV7-9 and TRBJ1-2; 7 bases line up with TRBD1. The length of the CDR3 is 13 residues. Germline CDR1 and CDR2: SEHNR and FQNEAQ (reference sequence). The junction had 3 bases not matched to a gene; V was cut back by 4 bases and J by 4 bases. The CDR3 loop reads CASSSRDSYGYTF. CDR3 DNA: TGTGCCAGCAGCTCCCGGGACAGCTATGGCTACACCTTC. Together with reference TRBV7-9 and TRBJ1-2, the CDR3 gives the full variable domain: DTGVSQNPRHKITKRGQNVTFRCDPISEHNRLYWYRQTLGQGPEFLTYFQNEAQLEKSRLLSDRFSAERPKGSFSTLEIQRTEQGDSAMYLCASSSRDSYGYTFGSGTRLTVV.

A few counts support this clone. The chain employs TRBV23-1 and TRBJ2-5; TRBD1 matches at 8 bases. TRBV23-1 belongs to the ORF category, with a function that is uncertain. The V segment lost 4 bases and the J segment 1 base; nucleotides outside the gene matches: 14. The CDR3 covers 18 residues. The CDR3, as DNA: TGCGCCAGCAGTCCTCCCTCCTTGACAGGGGACCGCCAAGAGACCCAGTACTTC. Translated, it gives CASSPPSLTGDRQETQYF.

V usage is TRBV29-1 and J usage is TRBJ1-2; D is unclear. This CDR3 is 15 amino acids long. V lost 0 bases and J lost 2, with 13 bases in between. Germline loops: CDR1 SQVTM, CDR2 ANQGSEA. CDR3 bases: TGCAGCGTTGAAGATTATGAGAACAGCAACTATGGCTACACCTTC. Translation: CSVEDYENSNYGYTF.

This clone was seen a handful of times. In DNA, the CDR3 is TGCAGCGTTGAAGATGGGGAGAACACTGAAGCTTTCTTT. It encodes CSVEDGENTEAFF. V usage is TRBV29-1 and J usage is TRBJ1-1, with unresolved D. In germline, CDR1 is SQVTM, CDR2 ANQGSEA. V lost 0 bases to trimming and J lost 1 base, with 6 bases between them. The CDR3 is 13 amino acids.

To note about this clone: Other DNA sequences in this specimen translate into the identical CDR3. This rearrangement joins TRBV13 to TRBJ2-5; D is ambiguous. The CDR3 is made up of 11 amino acids. V lost 6 bases and J 1 base, leaving 3 bases between the germline ends. Germline assignment: CDR1 PRHDT and CDR2 FYEKMQ (reference sequence). The CDR3 loop is CASSFQETQYF. The DNA of the CDR3 is TGTGCCAGCAGTTTCCAAGAGACCCAGTACTTC.

This clone was detected only a few times. The gene calls are TRBV7-2 and TRBJ2-4, with D possibly being TRBD2 (5 bases). The CDR3 is 14 amino acids. V gave up 5 bases and J gave up 8 bases, with 16 bases separating them. CDR1 is SGHTA, CDR2 FQGNSA, per germline. CDR3 bases: TGTGCCAGCAGCGAATTGGCACGCGGGTACATTCAGTACTTC. Encoded protein: CASSELARGYIQYF.

The V call is TRBV14, the J call TRBJ1-1; perhaps TRBD1 as D (6 bases). Looked up from germline, CDR1 is SGHDN and CDR2 is FVKESK. This CDR3 has 14 amino acids. Trimming took 0 bases from V and 7 from J, leaving 12 bases between them. The CDR3 here is CASSQDWEGDEAFF. CDR3 sequence (DNA): TGTGCCAGCAGCCAAGATTGGGAGGGGGATGAAGCTTTCTTT.